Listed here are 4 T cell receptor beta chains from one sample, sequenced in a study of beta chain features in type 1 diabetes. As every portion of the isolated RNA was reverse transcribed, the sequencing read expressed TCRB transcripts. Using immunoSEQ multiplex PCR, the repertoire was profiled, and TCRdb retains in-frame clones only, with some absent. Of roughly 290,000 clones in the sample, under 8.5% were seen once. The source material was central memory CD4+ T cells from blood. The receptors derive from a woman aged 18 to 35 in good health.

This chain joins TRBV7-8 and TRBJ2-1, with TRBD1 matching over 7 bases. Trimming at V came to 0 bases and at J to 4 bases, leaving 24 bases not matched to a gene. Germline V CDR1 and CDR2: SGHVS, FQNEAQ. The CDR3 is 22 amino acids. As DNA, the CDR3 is TGTGCCAGCAGCTTAGCGAATGACAGGGATCGTTACCTCGTGGGCAAATACAATGAGCAGTTCTTC. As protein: CASSLANDRDRYLVGKYNEQFF.

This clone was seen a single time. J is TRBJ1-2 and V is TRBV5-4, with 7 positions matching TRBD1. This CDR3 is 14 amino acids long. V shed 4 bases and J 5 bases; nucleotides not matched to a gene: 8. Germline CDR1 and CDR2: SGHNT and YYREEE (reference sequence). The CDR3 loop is CASSVRQGGYGYTF. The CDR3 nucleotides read TGTGCCAGCAGCGTAAGACAGGGAGGATATGGCTACACCTTC.

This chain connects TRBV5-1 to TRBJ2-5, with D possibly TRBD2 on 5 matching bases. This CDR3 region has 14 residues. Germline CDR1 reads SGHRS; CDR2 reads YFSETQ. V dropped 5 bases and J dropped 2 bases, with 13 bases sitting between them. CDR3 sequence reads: CASSGRTGQETQYF. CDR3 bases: TGCGCCAGCAGTGGGAGAACGGGGCAAGAGACCCAGTACTTC.

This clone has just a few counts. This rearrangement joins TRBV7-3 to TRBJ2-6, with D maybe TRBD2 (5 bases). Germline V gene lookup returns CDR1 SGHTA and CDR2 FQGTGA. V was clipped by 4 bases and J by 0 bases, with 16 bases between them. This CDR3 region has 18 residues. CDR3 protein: CASSSQPGLYSGANVLTF. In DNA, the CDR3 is TGTGCCAGCAGCTCCCAACCCGGACTGTACTCTGGGGCCAACGTCCTGACTTTC.